This T cell receptor beta chain is from a study of beta chain features in type 1 diabetes. Germline CDR1 reads SGHAT; CDR2 reads FQNNGV. V lost 5 bases to trimming and J lost 3 bases, with 11 bases between them. The CDR3 has 13 amino acids. As regards this clone: Its cognate antigen is unknown.

Expressed TCRB transcripts were sequenced because the entire RNA isolate underwent reverse transcription. The method was immunoSEQ multiplex PCR; TCRdb's version includes in-frame clones alone and lacks a portion of them. Of hundreds of thousands of clones in the sample, around 13% were seen once. The study, taken as a whole, reports: Moderately but significantly shorter TCRB CDR3s were found in Type 1 diabetes patients in all four CD4+ subsets.

The sequenced material came from naive CD4+ T cells from blood. The V gene is TRBV11-2, the J gene TRBJ2-7, with a tentative D call TRBD1 (6 bases). The sequence came from a woman younger than 30 with type 1 diabetes. The DNA for the CDR3 is TGTGCCAGCAGCACGGGACACCTCTACGAGCAGTACTTC. Translation gives CASSTGHLYEQYF.